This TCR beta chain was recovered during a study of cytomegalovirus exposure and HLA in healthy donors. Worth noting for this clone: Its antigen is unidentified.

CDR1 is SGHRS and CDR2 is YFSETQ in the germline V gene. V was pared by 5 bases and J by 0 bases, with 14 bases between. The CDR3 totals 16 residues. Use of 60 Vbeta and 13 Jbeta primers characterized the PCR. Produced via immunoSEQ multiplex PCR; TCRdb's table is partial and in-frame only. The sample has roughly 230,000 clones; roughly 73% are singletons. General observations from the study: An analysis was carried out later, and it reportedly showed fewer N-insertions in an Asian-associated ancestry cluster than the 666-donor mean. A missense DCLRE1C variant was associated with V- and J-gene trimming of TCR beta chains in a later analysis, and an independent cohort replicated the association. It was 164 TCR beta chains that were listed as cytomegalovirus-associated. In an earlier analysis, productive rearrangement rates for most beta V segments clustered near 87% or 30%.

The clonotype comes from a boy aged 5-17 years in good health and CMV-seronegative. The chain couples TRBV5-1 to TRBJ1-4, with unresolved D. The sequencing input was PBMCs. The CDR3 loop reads CASSYDRLATNEKLFF. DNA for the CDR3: TGCGCCAGCAGTTATGACCGTCTAGCAACTAATGAAAAACTGTTTTTT. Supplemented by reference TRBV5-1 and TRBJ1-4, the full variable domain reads KAGVTQTPRYLIKTRGQQVTLSCSPISGHRSVSWYQQTPGQGLQFLFEYFSETQRNKGNFPGRFSGRQFSNSRSEMNVSTLELGDSALYLCASSYDRLATNEKLFFGSGTQLSVL.